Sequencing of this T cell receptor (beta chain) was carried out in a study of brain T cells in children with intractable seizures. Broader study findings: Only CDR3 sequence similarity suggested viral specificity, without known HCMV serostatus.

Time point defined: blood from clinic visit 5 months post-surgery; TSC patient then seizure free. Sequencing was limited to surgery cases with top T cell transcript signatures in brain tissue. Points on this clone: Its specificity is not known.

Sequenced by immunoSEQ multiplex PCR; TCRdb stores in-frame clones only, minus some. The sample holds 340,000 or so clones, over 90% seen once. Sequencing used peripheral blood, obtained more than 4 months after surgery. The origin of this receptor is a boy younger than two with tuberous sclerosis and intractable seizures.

Here the CDR3 DNA reads TGTGCCAGCAGCTTAGTGGGCAGATCTGGAAACACCATATATTTT. As protein: CASSLVGRSGNTIYF. The chain combines TRBV13 with TRBJ1-3; D is ambiguous. CDR1 is PRHDT, CDR2 FYEKMQ, per germline (reference sequence). The CDR3 runs to 15 residues. The V gene lost 1 base and the J gene lost 1 base, with 8 bases spanning the gap.